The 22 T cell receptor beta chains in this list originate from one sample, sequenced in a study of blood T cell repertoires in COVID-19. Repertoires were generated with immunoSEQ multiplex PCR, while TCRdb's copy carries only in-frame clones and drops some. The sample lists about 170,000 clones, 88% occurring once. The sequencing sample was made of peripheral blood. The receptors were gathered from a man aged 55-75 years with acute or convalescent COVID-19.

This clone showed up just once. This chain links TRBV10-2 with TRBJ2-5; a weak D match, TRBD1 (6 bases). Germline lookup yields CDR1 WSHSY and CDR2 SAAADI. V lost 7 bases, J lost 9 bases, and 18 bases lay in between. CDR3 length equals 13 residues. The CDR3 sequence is CASNKQGIEAQYF. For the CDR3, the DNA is TGCGCCAGCAACAAACAGGGTATCGAGGCCCAGTACTTC.

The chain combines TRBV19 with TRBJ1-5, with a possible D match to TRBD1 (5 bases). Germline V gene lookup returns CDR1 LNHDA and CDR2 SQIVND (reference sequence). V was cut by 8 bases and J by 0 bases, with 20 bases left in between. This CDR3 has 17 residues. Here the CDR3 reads CASGYIALGVSNQPQHF. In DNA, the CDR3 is TGTGCCAGTGGTTACATCGCGTTAGGGGTTAGCAATCAGCCCCAGCATTTT.

DNA for the CDR3: TGTGCCAGCAGCTGGCCCCTACTAGCGCCCCAAGAGACCCAGTACTTC. Translation: CASSWPLLAPQETQYF. The V and J genes are TRBV5-8 and TRBJ2-5, with TRBD2 matching over 7 bases. Per germline, CDR1 SGHTS and CDR2 YDEGEE. The CDR3 has 16 residues. V shed 3 bases and J 1 base; nucleotides not matched to a gene: 9.

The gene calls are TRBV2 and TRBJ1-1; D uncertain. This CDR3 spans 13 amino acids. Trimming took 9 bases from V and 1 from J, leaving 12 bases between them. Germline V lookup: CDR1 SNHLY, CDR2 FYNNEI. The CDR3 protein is CASLERANTEAFF. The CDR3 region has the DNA TGTGCCAGTCTCGAGCGGGCGAACACTGAAGCTTTCTTT. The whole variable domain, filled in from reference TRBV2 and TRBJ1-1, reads EPEVTQTPSHQVTQMGQEVILRCVPISNHLYFYWYRQILGQKVEFLVSFYNNEISEKSEIFDDQFSVERPDGSNFTLKIRSTKLEDSAMYFCASLERANTEAFFGQGTRLTVV.

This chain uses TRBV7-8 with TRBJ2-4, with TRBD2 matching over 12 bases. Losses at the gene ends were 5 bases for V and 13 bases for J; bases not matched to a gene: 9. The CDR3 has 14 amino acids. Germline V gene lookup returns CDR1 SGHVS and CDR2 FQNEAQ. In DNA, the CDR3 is TGTGCCAGCAGCGTGACTAGCGGGAGCCTGGAACAGTACTTC. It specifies CASSVTSGSLEQYF.

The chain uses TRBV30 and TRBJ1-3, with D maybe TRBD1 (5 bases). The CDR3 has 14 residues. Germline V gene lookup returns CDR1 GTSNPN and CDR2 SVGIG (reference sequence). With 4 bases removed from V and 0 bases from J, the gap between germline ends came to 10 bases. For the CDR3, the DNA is TGTGCCTGGAAAAGGGGAAACTCTGGAAACACCATATATTTT. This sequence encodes CAWKRGNSGNTIYF.

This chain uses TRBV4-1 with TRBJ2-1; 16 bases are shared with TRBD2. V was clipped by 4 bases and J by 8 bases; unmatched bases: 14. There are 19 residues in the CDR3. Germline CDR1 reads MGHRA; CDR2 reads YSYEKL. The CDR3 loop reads CASSLKPGLAGGRTYEQFF. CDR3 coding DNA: TGCGCCAGCAGCCTAAAACCGGGACTAGCGGGAGGGAGGACGTATGAGCAGTTCTTC.

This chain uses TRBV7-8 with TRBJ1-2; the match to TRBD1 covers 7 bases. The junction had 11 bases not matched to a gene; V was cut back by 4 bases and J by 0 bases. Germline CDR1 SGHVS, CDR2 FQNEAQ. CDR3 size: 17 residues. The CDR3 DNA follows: TGTGCCAGCAGCTATGGGGGAAGGGACAGCACTAACTATGGCTACACCTTC. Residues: CASSYGGRDSTNYGYTF.

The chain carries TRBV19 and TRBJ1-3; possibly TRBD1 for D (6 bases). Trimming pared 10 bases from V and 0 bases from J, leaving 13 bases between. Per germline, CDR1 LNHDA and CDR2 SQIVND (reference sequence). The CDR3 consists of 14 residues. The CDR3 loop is CATSYRVSGNTIYF. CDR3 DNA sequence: TGTGCCACCTCCTACAGGGTCTCTGGAAACACCATATATTTT.

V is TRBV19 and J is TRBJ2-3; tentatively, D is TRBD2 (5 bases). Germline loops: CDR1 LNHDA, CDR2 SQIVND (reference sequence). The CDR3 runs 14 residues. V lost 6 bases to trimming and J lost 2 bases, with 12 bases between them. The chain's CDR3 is CASSPLASTDTQYF. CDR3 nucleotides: TGTGCCAGTAGCCCTCTAGCCTCCACAGATACGCAGTATTTT.

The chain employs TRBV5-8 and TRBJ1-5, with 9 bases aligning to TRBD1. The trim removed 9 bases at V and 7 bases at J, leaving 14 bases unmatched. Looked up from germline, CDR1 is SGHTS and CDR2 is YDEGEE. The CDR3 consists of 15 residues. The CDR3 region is CATNPGQGGIQPQHF. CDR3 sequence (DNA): TGTGCCACCAATCCGGGACAGGGAGGAATACAGCCCCAGCATTTT. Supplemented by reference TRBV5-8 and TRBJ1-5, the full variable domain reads EAGVTQSPTHLIKTRGQQATLRCSPISGHTSVYWYQQALGLGLQFLLWYDEGEERNRGNFPPRFSGRQFPNYSSELNVNALELEDSALYLCATNPGQGGIQPQHFGDGTRLSIL.

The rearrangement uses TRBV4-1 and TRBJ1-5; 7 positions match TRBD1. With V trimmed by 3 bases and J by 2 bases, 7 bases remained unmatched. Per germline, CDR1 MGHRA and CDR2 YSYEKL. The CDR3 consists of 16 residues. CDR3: CASSQPTGEGNQPQHF. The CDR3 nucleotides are TGCGCCAGCAGCCAGCCCACAGGGGAGGGCAATCAGCCCCAGCATTTT.

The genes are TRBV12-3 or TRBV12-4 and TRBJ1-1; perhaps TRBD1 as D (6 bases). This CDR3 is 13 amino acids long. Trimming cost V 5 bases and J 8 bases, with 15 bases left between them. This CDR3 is CASSLRDTTEAFF. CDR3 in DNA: TGTGCCAGCAGTCTTAGGGACACCACGGAAGCTTTCTTT.

This CDR3 reads CASSLTSSASSYNEQFF. As DNA, the CDR3 is TGTGCCAGCAGCTTAACGTCTAGCGCGAGCTCCTACAATGAGCAGTTCTTC. The chain combines TRBV7-3 with TRBJ2-1; TRBD2 is a possible D gene (6 bases). Germline lookup yields CDR1 SGHTA and CDR2 FQGTGA. The germline V and J ends were trimmed by 0 bases and 0 bases, with 12 bases remaining between them. There are 17 residues in the CDR3.

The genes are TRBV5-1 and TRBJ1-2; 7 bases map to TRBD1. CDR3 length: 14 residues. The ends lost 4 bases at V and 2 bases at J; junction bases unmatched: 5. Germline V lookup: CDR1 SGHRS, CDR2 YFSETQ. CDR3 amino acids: CASSPGQNNYGYTF. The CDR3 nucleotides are TGCGCCAGCAGCCCGGGACAGAACAACTATGGCTACACCTTC.

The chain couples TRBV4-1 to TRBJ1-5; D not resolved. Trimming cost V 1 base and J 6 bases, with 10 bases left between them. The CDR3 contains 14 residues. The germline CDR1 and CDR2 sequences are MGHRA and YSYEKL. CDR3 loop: CASSQAGKTQPQHF. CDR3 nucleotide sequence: TGCGCCAGCAGCCAAGCCGGGAAAACTCAGCCCCAGCATTTT.

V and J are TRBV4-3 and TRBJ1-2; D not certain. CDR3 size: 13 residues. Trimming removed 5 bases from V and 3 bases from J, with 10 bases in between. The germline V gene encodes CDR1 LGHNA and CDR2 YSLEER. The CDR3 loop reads CASSTLGDYGYTF. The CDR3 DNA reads TGCGCCAGCAGCACGCTAGGCGACTATGGCTACACCTTC.

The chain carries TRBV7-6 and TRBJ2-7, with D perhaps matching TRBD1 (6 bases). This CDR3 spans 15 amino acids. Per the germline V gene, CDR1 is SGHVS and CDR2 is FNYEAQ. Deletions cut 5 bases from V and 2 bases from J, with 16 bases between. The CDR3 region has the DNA TGTGCCAGCAGCCCAGCGACAGGAGGTCCCTACGAGCAGTACTTC. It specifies CASSPATGGPYEQYF.

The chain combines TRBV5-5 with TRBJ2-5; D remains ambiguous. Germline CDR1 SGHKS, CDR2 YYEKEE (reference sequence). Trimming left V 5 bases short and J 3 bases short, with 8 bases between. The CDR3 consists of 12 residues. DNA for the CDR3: TGTGCCAGCAGTCGGAGAGAAGAGACCCAGTACTTC. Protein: CASSRREETQYF.

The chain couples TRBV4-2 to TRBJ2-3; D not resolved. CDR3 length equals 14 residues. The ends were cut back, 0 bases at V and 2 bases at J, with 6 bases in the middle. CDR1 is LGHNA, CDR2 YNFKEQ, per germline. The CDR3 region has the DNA TGTGCCAGCAGCCAAGACAGATCCACAGATACGCAGTATTTT. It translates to CASSQDRSTDTQYF.

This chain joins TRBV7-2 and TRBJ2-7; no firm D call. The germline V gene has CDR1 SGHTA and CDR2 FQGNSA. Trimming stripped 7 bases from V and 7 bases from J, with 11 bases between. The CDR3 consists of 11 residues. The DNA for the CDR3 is TGTGCCAGCACCCAGTCGCGGGAGCAGTACTTC. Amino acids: CASTQSREQYF.

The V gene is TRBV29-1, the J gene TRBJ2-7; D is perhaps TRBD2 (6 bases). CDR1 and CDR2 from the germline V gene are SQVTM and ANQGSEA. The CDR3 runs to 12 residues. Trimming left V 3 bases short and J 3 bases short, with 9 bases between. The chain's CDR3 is CSVDTGGYEQYF. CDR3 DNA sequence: TGCAGCGTTGATACCGGGGGCTACGAGCAGTACTTC.